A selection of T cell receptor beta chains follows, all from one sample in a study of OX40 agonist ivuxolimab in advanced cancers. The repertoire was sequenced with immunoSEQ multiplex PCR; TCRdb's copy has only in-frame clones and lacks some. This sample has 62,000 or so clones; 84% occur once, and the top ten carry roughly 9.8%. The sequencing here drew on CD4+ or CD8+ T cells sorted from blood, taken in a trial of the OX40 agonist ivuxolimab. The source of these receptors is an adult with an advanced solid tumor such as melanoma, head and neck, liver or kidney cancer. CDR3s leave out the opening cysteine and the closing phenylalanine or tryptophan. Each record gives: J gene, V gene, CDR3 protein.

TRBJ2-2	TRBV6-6	ASSFRADTGELF
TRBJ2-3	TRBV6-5	ASSYSRGRDTQY
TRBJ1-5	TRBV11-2	ASSSGVHQPQH
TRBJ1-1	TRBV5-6	ASSTTTGGNTEAF
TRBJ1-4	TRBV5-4	ASSQETGREKLF
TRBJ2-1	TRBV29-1	SVRRDRSYNEQF
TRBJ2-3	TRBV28	ASSPEWDTQY
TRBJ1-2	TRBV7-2	ASSSLDGYT
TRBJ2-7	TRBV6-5	ASRRTGFIYEQY
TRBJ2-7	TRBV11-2	ASSSLWEAYEQY
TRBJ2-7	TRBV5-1	ASSLGDLREWEQY
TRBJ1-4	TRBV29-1	SVGTSNEKLF
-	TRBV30	AWSVGLEGEQY
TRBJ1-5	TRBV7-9	ASSLHGVDNQPQH
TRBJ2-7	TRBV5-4	ASSVGLAGGIYEQY
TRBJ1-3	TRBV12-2	ASRRTFSGNTIY
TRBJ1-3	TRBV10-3	AIRGTPLSSGNTIY
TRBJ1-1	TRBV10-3	AITRQIGNTEAF
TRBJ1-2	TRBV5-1	ASSPGHYGYT
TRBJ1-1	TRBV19	ASTRGRRDTEAF